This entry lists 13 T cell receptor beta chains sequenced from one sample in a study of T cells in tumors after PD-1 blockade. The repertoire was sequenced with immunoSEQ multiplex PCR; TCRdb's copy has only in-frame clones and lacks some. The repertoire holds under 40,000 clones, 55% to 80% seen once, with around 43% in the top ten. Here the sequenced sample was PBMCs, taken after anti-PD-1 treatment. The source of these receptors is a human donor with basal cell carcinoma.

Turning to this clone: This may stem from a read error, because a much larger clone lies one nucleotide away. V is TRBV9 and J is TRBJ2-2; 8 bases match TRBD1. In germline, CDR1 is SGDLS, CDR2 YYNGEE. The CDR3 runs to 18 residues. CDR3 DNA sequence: TGTGCCAGCAGCGTAGCCGGACCGGACAGGGTGTTCACCAGGGAGCTGTTTTTT. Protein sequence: CASSVAGPDRVFTRELFF.

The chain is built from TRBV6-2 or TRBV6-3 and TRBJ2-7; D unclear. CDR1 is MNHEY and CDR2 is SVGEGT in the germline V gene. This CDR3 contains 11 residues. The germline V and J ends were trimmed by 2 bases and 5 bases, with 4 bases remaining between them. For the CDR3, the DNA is TGTGCCAGCAGTTACCTACACGAGCAGTACTTC. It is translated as CASSYLHEQYF.

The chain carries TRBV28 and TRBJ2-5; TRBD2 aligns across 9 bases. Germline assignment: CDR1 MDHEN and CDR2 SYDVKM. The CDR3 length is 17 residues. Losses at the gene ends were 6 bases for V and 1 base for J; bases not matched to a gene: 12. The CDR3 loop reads CASSPNRGAGGQETQYF. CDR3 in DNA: TGTGCCAGCAGCCCAAACCGCGGAGCGGGAGGCCAAGAGACCCAGTACTTC. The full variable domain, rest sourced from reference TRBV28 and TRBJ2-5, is DVKVTQSSRYLVKRTGEKVFLECVQDMDHENMFWYRQDPGLGLRLIYFSYDVKMKEKGDIPEGYSVSREKKERFSLILESASTNQTSMYLCASSPNRGAGGQETQYFGPGTRLLVL.

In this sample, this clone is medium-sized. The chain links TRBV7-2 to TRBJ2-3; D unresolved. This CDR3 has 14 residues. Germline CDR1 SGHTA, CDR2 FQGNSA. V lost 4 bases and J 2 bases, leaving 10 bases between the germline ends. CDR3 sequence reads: CASSSTLPTDTQYF. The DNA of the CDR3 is TGTGCCAGCAGCTCGACCCTACCCACAGATACGCAGTATTTT. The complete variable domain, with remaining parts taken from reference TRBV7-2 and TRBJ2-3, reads GAGVSQSPSNKVTEKGKDVELRCDPISGHTALYWYRQSLGQGLEFLIYFQGNSAPDKSGLPSDRFSAERTGGSVSTLTIQRTQQEDSAVYLCASSSTLPTDTQYFGPGTRLTVL.

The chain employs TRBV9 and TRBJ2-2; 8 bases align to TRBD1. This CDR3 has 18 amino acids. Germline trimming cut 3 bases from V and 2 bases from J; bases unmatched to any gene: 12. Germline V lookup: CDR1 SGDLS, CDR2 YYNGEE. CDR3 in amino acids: CASSATTGGTGNTGELFF. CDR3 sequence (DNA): TGTGCCAGCAGCGCCACCACTGGGGGGACAGGTAACACCGGGGAGCTGTTTTTT.

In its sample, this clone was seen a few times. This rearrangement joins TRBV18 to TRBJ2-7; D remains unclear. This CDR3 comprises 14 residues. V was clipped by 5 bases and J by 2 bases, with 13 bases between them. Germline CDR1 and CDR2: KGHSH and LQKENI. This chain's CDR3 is CASSVGPSTYEQYF. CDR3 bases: TGTGCCAGCTCAGTCGGACCGAGCACCTACGAGCAGTACTTC.

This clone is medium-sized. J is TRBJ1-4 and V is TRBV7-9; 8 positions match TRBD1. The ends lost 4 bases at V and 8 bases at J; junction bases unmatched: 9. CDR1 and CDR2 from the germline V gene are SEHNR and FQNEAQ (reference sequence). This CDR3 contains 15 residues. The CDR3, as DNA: TGTGCCAGCAGCTCTTCCGGACAGGGCTGGGAAAAACTGTTTTTT. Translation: CASSSSGQGWEKLFF.

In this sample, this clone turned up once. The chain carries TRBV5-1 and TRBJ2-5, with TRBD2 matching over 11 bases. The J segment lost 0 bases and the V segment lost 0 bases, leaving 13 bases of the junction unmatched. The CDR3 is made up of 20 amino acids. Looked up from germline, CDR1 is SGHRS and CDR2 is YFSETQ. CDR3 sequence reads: CASSLAWDSGRAEYQETQYF. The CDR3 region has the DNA TGCGCCAGCAGCTTGGCTTGGGATAGCGGGAGGGCCGAGTACCAAGAGACCCAGTACTTC.

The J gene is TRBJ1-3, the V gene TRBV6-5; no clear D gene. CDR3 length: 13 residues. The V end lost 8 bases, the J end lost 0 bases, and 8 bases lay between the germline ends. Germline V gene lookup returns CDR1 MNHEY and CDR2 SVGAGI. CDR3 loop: CASSWTSGNTIYF. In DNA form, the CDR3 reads TGTGCCAGCTCGTGGACCTCTGGAAACACCATATATTTT.

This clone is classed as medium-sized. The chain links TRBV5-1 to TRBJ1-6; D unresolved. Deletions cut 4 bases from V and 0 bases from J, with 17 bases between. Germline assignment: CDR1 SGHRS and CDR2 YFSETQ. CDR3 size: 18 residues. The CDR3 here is CASSRRYPDGSYNSPLHF. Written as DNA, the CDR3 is TGCGCCAGCAGCCGGAGGTACCCGGACGGCTCCTATAATTCACCCCTCCACTTT. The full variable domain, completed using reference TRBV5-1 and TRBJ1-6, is KAGVTQTPRYLIKTRGQQVTLSCSPISGHRSVSWYQQTPGQGLQFLFEYFSETQRNKGNFPGRFSGRQFSNSRSEMNVSTLELGDSALYLCASSRRYPDGSYNSPLHFGNGTRLTVT.

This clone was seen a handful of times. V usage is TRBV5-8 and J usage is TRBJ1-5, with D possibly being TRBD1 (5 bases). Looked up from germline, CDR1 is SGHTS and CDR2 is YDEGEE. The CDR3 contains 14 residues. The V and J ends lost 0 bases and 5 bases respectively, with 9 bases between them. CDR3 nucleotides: TGTGCCAGCAGCTTGGGCAGGGTTGATCAGCCCCAGCATTTT. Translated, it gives CASSLGRVDQPQHF.

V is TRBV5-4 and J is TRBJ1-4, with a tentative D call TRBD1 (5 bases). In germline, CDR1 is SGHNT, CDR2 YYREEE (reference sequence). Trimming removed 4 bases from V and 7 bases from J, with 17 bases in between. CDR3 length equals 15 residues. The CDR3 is CASSGSGTGSEKLFF. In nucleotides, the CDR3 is TGTGCCAGCAGCGGATCGGGGACGGGCAGTGAAAAACTGTTTTTT.

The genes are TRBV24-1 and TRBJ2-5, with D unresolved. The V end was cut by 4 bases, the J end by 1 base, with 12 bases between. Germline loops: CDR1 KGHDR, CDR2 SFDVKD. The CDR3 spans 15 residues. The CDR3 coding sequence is TGTGCCACCAGTGACCCACTCTTAACCCAAGAGACCCAGTACTTC. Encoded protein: CATSDPLLTQETQYF.